Below are 32 T cell receptor beta chains sequenced from a single sample in a study of blood T cell repertoires in COVID-19. Here immunoSEQ multiplex PCR was the method, and the copy in TCRdb shows in-frame clones only, minus some. The table lists about 210,000 clones, just over 85% of them singletons, with around 4% in the top ten. Input material: PBMCs or T cells enriched from blood (not recorded which). Source of these receptors: a woman in her thirties or forties with acute COVID-19.

The chain is built from TRBV7-2 and TRBJ2-7; 7 nucleotides align to TRBD2. V dropped 3 bases and J dropped 1; count of bases not matched to a gene: 3. CDR1 SGHTA and CDR2 FQGNSA come from the germline V gene. CDR3 length: 14 residues. CDR3 sequence (DNA): TGTGCCAGCAGCTTCGACGGGAGGTCCTACGAGCAGTACTTC. Protein: CASSFDGRSYEQYF.

The V and J genes are TRBV2 and TRBJ1-5; 9 bases agree with TRBD1. This CDR3 contains 15 residues. The trim removed 6 bases at V and 4 bases at J, leaving 7 bases unmatched. Germline V lookup: CDR1 SNHLY, CDR2 FYNNEI. CDR3 nucleotide sequence: TGTGCCAGCAGCATGGGACAGGGTAATAATCAGCCCCAGCATTTT. Translating it yields CASSMGQGNNQPQHF.

This sequence joins TRBV15 and TRBJ2-1; 7 bases agree with TRBD2. The CDR3 is 16 amino acids. CDR1 LNHNV and CDR2 YYDKDF come from the germline V gene (reference sequence). J was trimmed by 5 bases and V by 1 base; bases with no gene match: 8. The CDR3 DNA reads TGTGCCACCAGCAGAGTGAGGGACGGGAGGAACAATGAGCAGTTCTTC. As protein: CATSRVRDGRNNEQFF.

V is TRBV6-2 or TRBV6-3 and J is TRBJ2-1; 7 bases are shared with TRBD2. Per germline, CDR1 MNHEY and CDR2 SVGEGT. With V trimmed by 3 bases and J by 4 bases, 12 bases remained unmatched. This CDR3 is built from 17 residues. The CDR3: CASSYSPASGIYNEQFF. The CDR3 DNA follows: TGTGCCAGCAGTTATAGCCCGGCTAGCGGCATATACAATGAGCAGTTCTTC.

The chain recombines TRBV11-3 with TRBJ2-3; 7 nucleotides agree with TRBD1. Per the germline V gene, CDR1 is SGHNT and CDR2 is YENEEA. CDR3 length equals 15 residues. Trimming cost V 4 bases and J 4 bases; bases outside gene matches: 8. CDR3 protein: CASSYNPRGSDTQYF. The CDR3 bases are TGTGCCAGCAGCTACAATCCCAGGGGGTCAGATACGCAGTATTTT.

This clone showed up just once. Here the CDR3 reads CASSISAAAIMEKLFF. In DNA form, the CDR3 reads TGTGCCAGTAGTATCTCAGCGGCAGCCATTATGGAAAAACTGTTTTTT. The genes are TRBV19 and TRBJ1-4; no clear D gene. CDR1 is LNHDA, CDR2 SQIVND, per germline (reference sequence). V dropped 3 bases and J dropped 8 bases, with 19 bases sitting between them. The CDR3 spans 16 residues. Variable domain in full (rest from reference TRBV19 and TRBJ1-4): DGGITQSPKYLFRKEGQNVTLSCEQNLNHDAMYWYRQDPGQGLRLIYYSQIVNDFQKGDIAEGYSVSREKKESFPLTVTSAQKNPTAFYLCASSISAAAIMEKLFFGSGTQLSVL.

This chain connects TRBV18 to TRBJ2-1; 10 bases are a match to TRBD1. The CDR3 is 15 residues long. V was pared by 5 bases and J by 4 bases, with 5 bases of the junction left unmatched. Germline V CDR1 and CDR2: KGHSH, LQKENI. The CDR3 nucleotides are TGTGCCAGCTCAAGGGGGACAGGGGAATACAATGAGCAGTTCTTC. It codes for CASSRGTGEYNEQFF.

For the CDR3, the DNA is TGTGCCAGCAGTTCACCCCCAAGACTAGCTGAGCAGTTCTTC. Its translation: CASSSPPRLAEQFF. V usage is TRBV27 and J usage is TRBJ2-1; the match to TRBD2 covers 7 bases. Germline V gives CDR1 MNHEY, CDR2 SMNVEV (reference sequence). Losses at the gene ends were 4 bases for V and 9 bases for J; bases not matched to a gene: 9. The CDR3 contains 14 residues.

J is TRBJ1-6 and V is TRBV28; 8 bases fit TRBD1. The CDR3 has 15 amino acids. Germline V CDR1 and CDR2: MDHEN, SYDVKM. The junction had 9 bases not matched to a gene; V was cut back by 6 bases and J by 8 bases. The CDR3 nucleotides read TGTGCCAGCAGCGACAGGGGAGGCCTAGATTCACCCCTCCACTTT. Residues: CASSDRGGLDSPLHF. Full variable domain (missing parts from reference TRBV28 and TRBJ1-6): DVKVTQSSRYLVKRTGEKVFLECVQDMDHENMFWYRQDPGLGLRLIYFSYDVKMKEKGDIPEGYSVSREKKERFSLILESASTNQTSMYLCASSDRGGLDSPLHFGNGTRLTVT.

This clone was counted a few times. Here the CDR3 DNA reads TGTGCCAGTACCCCGAAGGGAGGGACTAATAGCAATCAGCCCCAGCATTTT. Translated, it gives CASTPKGGTNSNQPQHF. This chain uses TRBV19 with TRBJ1-5, with D possibly TRBD1 on 5 matching bases. CDR1 is LNHDA and CDR2 is SQIVND in the germline V gene (reference sequence). The ends were cut back, 7 bases at V and 0 bases at J, with 19 bases in the middle. This CDR3 is built from 17 residues.

V and J are TRBV5-1 and TRBJ2-1; D may be TRBD2 (6 bases). The V end lost 4 bases, the J end lost 9 bases, and 23 bases lay between the germline ends. This CDR3 has 16 residues. The germline gives CDR1 SGHRS, CDR2 YFSETQ. CDR3 region: CASSLLRDRAGLEQFF. CDR3 in DNA: TGCGCCAGCAGCCTGCTCAGAGATCGCGCGGGACTTGAGCAGTTCTTC.

This chain connects TRBV24-1 to TRBJ2-2; D gene uncertain. Germline V CDR1 and CDR2: KGHDR, SFDVKD. The CDR3 has 15 residues. Trimming stripped 1 base from V and 2 bases from J, with 7 bases between. The CDR3 DNA is TGTGCCACCAGTGATTTTTCACATAACACCGGGGAGCTGTTTTTT. The encoded protein is CATSDFSHNTGELFF.

The genes are TRBV5-8 and TRBJ2-1; possibly TRBD1 for D (6 bases). Germline CDR1 and CDR2: SGHTS and YDEGEE. Trimming pared 4 bases from V and 10 bases from J, leaving 12 bases between. The CDR3 sequence is 12 residues long. The CDR3 region is CASSLNRVEQFF. CDR3 sequence (DNA): TGTGCCAGCAGCCTTAACAGGGTGGAGCAGTTCTTC.

In its sample, this clone was seen once. The CDR3 protein is CASSQQALPTDTQYF. CDR3 bases: TGCGCCAGCAGCCAACAGGCCCTTCCCACAGATACGCAGTATTTT. The chain has TRBV4-3 and TRBJ2-3; D gene uncertain. V lost 2 bases and J lost 2, with 11 bases in between. Germline CDR1 and CDR2: LGHNA and YSLEER. This CDR3 region has 15 residues.

The rearrangement links TRBV5-1 to TRBJ1-1, with TRBD1 identical over 8 bases. The V segment lost 4 bases and the J segment 4 bases; nucleotides outside the gene matches: 6. From germline, CDR1 is SGHRS and CDR2 YFSETQ. This CDR3 spans 14 amino acids. The CDR3 loop is CASSEGQGGTEAFF. The CDR3 DNA reads as TGCGCCAGCAGCGAAGGACAGGGCGGCACTGAAGCTTTCTTT.

V and J are TRBV12-5 and TRBJ2-7, with D possibly matching TRBD2 (5 bases). Germline loops: CDR1 LGHNT, CDR2 FRNRAP. The germline V and J ends were trimmed by 2 bases and 2 bases, with 19 bases remaining between them. CDR3 length: 17 residues. The CDR3 region is CASGLSRFEGDAYEQYF. In nucleotides, the CDR3 is TGTGCTAGTGGTTTGTCCCGTTTCGAGGGCGACGCCTACGAGCAGTACTTC.

This sequence joins TRBV28 and TRBJ1-2, with 9 bases lining up with TRBD1. J was trimmed by 9 bases and V by 4 bases; bases with no gene match: 9. Per the germline V gene, CDR1 is MDHEN and CDR2 is SYDVKM. The CDR3 consists of 14 residues. The CDR3 DNA sequence: TGTGCCAGCAGTTCAGCCGGGACAGGGTGGAGCTACACCTTC. This sequence encodes CASSSAGTGWSYTF.

The chain uses TRBV5-1 and TRBJ2-1; 9 bases map to TRBD2. From germline, CDR1 is SGHRS and CDR2 YFSETQ. V lost 1 base and J lost 9; bases outside the gene matches: 11. The CDR3 has 16 amino acids. The CDR3 DNA sequence: TGCGCCAGCAGCTTGTCGGTTAGCGGGAGTTCGAGTGAGCAGTTCTTC. This translates into CASSLSVSGSSSEQFF.

The CDR3 DNA sequence: TGTGCCAGCAGCCCGAGATTAGCGGGAGAGGGCGAGCAGTACTTC. Its protein is CASSPRLAGEGEQYF. The chain has TRBV7-8 and TRBJ2-7; 9 bases are a match to TRBD2. The CDR3 totals 15 residues. V dropped 5 bases and J dropped 6; count of bases not matched to a gene: 11. Germline loops: CDR1 SGHVS, CDR2 FQNEAQ. Filled out from reference TRBV7-8 and TRBJ2-7, the complete variable domain reads GAGVSQSPRYKVAKRGQDVALRCDPISGHVSLFWYQQALGQGPEFLTYFQNEAQLDKSGLPSDRFFAERPEGSVSTLKIQRTQQEDSAVYLCASSPRLAGEGEQYFGPGTRLTVT.

CDR3 coding DNA: TGTGCCAGCAGCCGACAGGGGGATCAGCCCCAGCATTTT. Translation: CASSRQGDQPQHF. The gene calls are TRBV6-5 and TRBJ1-5, with 9 bases matching TRBD1. In germline, CDR1 is MNHEY, CDR2 SVGAGI. This CDR3 contains 13 residues. V shed 6 bases and J 5 bases; nucleotides not matched to a gene: 2.

V is TRBV13 and J is TRBJ2-7; 8 nucleotides agree with TRBD2. Germline CDR1 is PRHDT and CDR2 is FYEKMQ (reference sequence). V shed 5 bases, J shed 6 bases, and the junction held 9 bases outside the gene matches. This CDR3 is 14 amino acids long. In DNA, the CDR3 is TGTGCCAGCAGCCCCTTAGCGGGAAGGGGCGAGCAGTACTTC. This sequence encodes CASSPLAGRGEQYF.

Concerning this clone itself: At one end the junction does not follow the germline gene, possibly because of a read error. This chain connects TRBV19 to TRBJ1-1, with 7 bases matching TRBD1. Germline V gene lookup returns CDR1 LNHDA and CDR2 SQIVND (reference sequence). CDR3 length equals 13 residues. CDR3 in DNA: TGTGCCAGTAGTATCCGGACAGGAGATCTCTGGCTCTTT. Protein: CASSIRTGDLWLF.

In its sample, this clone was seen many times. CDR3 sequence (DNA): TGTGCCAGCAGTGAACGACCAGGCTATGGCTACACCTTC. Translated: CASSERPGYGYTF. The V gene is TRBV2, the J gene TRBJ1-2; no clear D. V lost 2 bases to trimming and J lost 4 bases, with 8 bases between them. The germline V gene has CDR1 SNHLY and CDR2 FYNNEI. This CDR3 spans 13 amino acids.

This chain uses TRBV27 with TRBJ1-2; a weak D match, TRBD1 (6 bases). This CDR3 contains 13 residues. The V and J ends lost 6 bases and 8 bases respectively, with 16 bases between them. Germline-derived CDR1 and CDR2 are MNHEY and SMNVEV (reference sequence). The CDR3 sequence: CASRTGTLGGYTF. As DNA, the CDR3 is TGTGCCAGCAGAACCGGGACACTTGGAGGCTACACCTTC.

The V gene is TRBV4-1, the J gene TRBJ1-1, with D unclear. The germline V and J ends were trimmed by 1 base and 4 bases, with 13 bases remaining between them. Germline V lookup: CDR1 MGHRA, CDR2 YSYEKL. The CDR3 contains 15 residues. The CDR3 DNA is TGCGCCAGCAGCCAAGTTGTGGGCGAGAGCACTGAAGCTTTCTTT. It translates to CASSQVVGESTEAFF.

This clone was recorded once. This chain joins TRBV28 and TRBJ1-4; the D is unclear. Per germline, CDR1 MDHEN and CDR2 SYDVKM. Deletions cut 3 bases from V and 0 bases from J, with 8 bases between. The CDR3 runs to 15 residues. CDR3 sequence: CASSFGFTTNEKLFF. CDR3 bases: TGTGCCAGCAGTTTTGGCTTCACAACTAATGAAAAACTGTTTTTT.

V gene TRBV6-5 combines with J gene TRBJ2-3, with 11 bases fitting TRBD1. Germline values: CDR1 MNHEY, CDR2 SVGAGI. Unmatched junction bases numbered 5, after V lost 3 bases and J lost 3 bases. CDR3 size: 16 residues. The CDR3 region is CASSYTGTGGTDTQYF. The CDR3 nucleotides are TGTGCCAGCAGTTATACCGGGACAGGGGGAACAGATACGCAGTATTTT.

The chain has TRBV7-8 and TRBJ2-3, with D unresolved. The CDR3 has 21 amino acids. V was trimmed by 5 bases and J by 6 bases, leaving 36 bases between them. Looked up from germline, CDR1 is SGHVS and CDR2 is FQNEAQ. As DNA, the CDR3 is TGTGCCAGCAGCCGAGCGTCCGGAGCTAGTTACGGTTTTGCCAACTATGATACGCAGTATTTT. This codes for CASSRASGASYGFANYDTQYF. Using reference TRBV7-8 and TRBJ2-3 for the parts outside the CDR3, the full variable domain is GAGVSQSPRYKVAKRGQDVALRCDPISGHVSLFWYQQALGQGPEFLTYFQNEAQLDKSGLPSDRFFAERPEGSVSTLKIQRTQQEDSAVYLCASSRASGASYGFANYDTQYFGPGTRLTVL.

The V gene is TRBV6-5, the J gene TRBJ1-5; the D gene is possibly TRBD1 (6 bases). CDR1 and CDR2 (germline): MNHEY, SVGAGI. V was cut by 6 bases and J by 1 base, with 16 bases left in between. This CDR3 contains 16 residues. CDR3 sequence (DNA): TGTGCCAGCAGGTACAGGGAAAGGGGCAGCAATCAGCCCCAGCATTTT. Its protein product is CASRYRERGSNQPQHF.

The genes are TRBV5-6 and TRBJ2-7; D is unclear. CDR1 and CDR2 (germline): SGHDT, YYEEEE. V gave up 0 bases and J gave up 4 bases, with 8 bases separating them. CDR3 length equals 13 residues. CDR3: CASSLVGHYEQYF. DNA for the CDR3: TGTGCCAGCAGCTTGGTTGGCCATTACGAGCAGTACTTC.

V is TRBV3-1 (or the pseudogene TRBV3-2) and J is TRBJ2-1, with 8 bases identical to TRBD2. V trimming: 1 base; J trimming: 12 bases; junction bases outside the gene matches: 11. The germline V gene encodes CDR1 LGHDT and CDR2 YNNKEL (reference sequence). CDR3 size: 15 residues. The CDR3 reads CASSQGGLAGNLQFF. Written as DNA, the CDR3 is TGTGCCAGCAGCCAAGGAGGGCTAGCGGGTAATCTGCAGTTCTTC.

The table lists this clone with a count of one. This sequence joins TRBV7-9 and TRBJ1-3, with D possibly matching TRBD1 (5 bases). V shed 5 bases and J shed 6 bases, with 20 bases lying between them. This CDR3 comprises 16 residues. Germline CDR1 is SEHNR and CDR2 is FQNEAQ (reference sequence). CDR3 sequence: CASSPYYPIGENTIYF. In DNA form, the CDR3 reads TGTGCCAGCAGCCCGTATTATCCCATAGGGGAAAACACCATATATTTT. The complete variable domain, with remaining parts taken from reference TRBV7-9 and TRBJ1-3, reads DTGVSQNPRHKITKRGQNVTFRCDPISEHNRLYWYRQTLGQGPEFLTYFQNEAQLEKSRLLSDRFSAERPKGSFSTLEIQRTEQGDSAMYLCASSPYYPIGENTIYFGEGSWLTVV.